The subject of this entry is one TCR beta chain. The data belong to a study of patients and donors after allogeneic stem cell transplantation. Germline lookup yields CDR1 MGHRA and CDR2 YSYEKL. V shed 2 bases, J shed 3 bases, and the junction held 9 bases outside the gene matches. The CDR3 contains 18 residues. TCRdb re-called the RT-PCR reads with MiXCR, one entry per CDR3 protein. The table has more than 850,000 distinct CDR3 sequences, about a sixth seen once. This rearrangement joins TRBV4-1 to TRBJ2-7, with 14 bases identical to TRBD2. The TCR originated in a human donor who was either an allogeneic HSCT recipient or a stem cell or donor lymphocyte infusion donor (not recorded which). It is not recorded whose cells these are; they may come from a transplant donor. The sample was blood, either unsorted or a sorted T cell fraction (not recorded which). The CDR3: CASSQSGLAGANIYEQYF. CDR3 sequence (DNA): TGCGCCAGCAGCCAATCGGGACTAGCGGGAGCGAATATCTACGAGCAGTACTTC.